The present TCR beta chain was sequenced within a study of blood T cell repertoires in COVID-19. Whole-study context: From T cells, B-cell-depleted T cells, or PBMCs came the material, which was cDNA or gDNA.

CDR1 is SNHLY and CDR2 is FYNNEI in the germline V gene. The CDR3 has 15 residues. Between the trimmed V and J ends, which lost 6 bases and 6 bases, there was a span of 19 bases. Libraries were prepared by immunoSEQ multiplex PCR; TCRdb keeps only in-frame clonotypes and omits some of them. The top ten hold approximately 9.9% of the sample, which has roughly 190,000 clones, 81% seen once. The rearrangement uses TRBV2 and TRBJ2-3, with D possibly matching TRBD2 (7 bases). The sample taken for sequencing was peripheral blood. The receptor was isolated from a woman in her 40s with COVID-19, enrolled during active disease. The CDR3 coding sequence is TGTGCCAGCAGCCCTGTGGGCGGGGGCTCCGATACGCAGTATTTT. Translation: CASSPVGGGSDTQYF.